This T cell receptor (beta chain) was obtained from a study of shared clonotypes between healthy human individuals. Germline CDR1 is SGDLS and CDR2 is YYNGEE. The CDR3 sequence is 16 residues long. Trimming removed 1 base from V and 4 bases from J; junction bases left unmatched: 4. Splitting of CD4+ cells produced CD45RA+ naive and CD45RA-negative memory subsets. Comments on this clone: Its antigen remains unidentified.

Data came from immunoSEQ multiplex PCR; TCRdb stores just in-frame clones and leaves some out. Of about 1 million clones in the sample, about 75% are singletons; the top ten hold 1.4% to 1.5%. Study findings and constraints: Shared clonotypes: 4.5% to 5% naive CD4, about 3.5% naive CD8, over 2% memory CD4, approximately 0.41% memory CD8. Depth of sequencing was expected to influence donor clonotype sharing.

The sample was memory CD4+ T cells sorted from blood. Subset given: CD45RA-negative fraction. The source is a man aged 18 to 35 in good health. The chain has TRBV9 and TRBJ1-4; 10 bases are a match to TRBD1. In DNA form, the CDR3 reads TGTGCCAGCAGCGTATGGGGGGACAGGGGTAATGAAAAACTGTTTTTT. Amino acids: CASSVWGDRGNEKLFF.